A selection of T cell receptor beta chains follows, all from one sample in a study of T cell responses to AZD1222 COVID-19 vaccine. Here immunoSEQ multiplex PCR was the method, and the copy in TCRdb shows in-frame clones only, minus some. The sample lists about 200,000 clones, around 94% occurring once. The specimen comprised peripheral blood, sampled 28 days after the second dose of the MenACWY control vaccine. Every receptor here comes from an adult who received the MenACWY meningococcal vaccine as a control. CDR3s include the opening cysteine and the closing phenylalanine or tryptophan. D genes are given only for firm matches. Size is stated for part of the rows, as once, few or many counts, or as a class when the clone is expanded.

clone size	V gene	D gene	J gene	CDR3 protein	CDR3 DNA
NA	TRBV18	NA	TRBJ1-1	CASSPAQGENTEAFF	TGTGCCAGCTCACCGGCGCAAGGGGAGAACACTGAAGCTTTCTTT
NA	TRBV7-3	TRBD2	TRBJ2-1	CASSSGTSGVVSYNEQFF	TGTGCCAGCAGCTCCGGGACTAGCGGAGTTGTCTCCTACAATGAGCAGTTCTTC
NA	TRBV3-1/TRBV3-2	NA	TRBJ1-3	CASSQGRGLYTIYF	TGTGCCAGCAGCCAAGGACGGGGGCTGTACACCATATATTTT
NA	TRBV9	NA	TRBJ2-2	CASSALDSNTGELFF	TGTGCCAGCAGCGCCCTTGATTCGAACACCGGGGAGCTGTTTTTT
NA	TRBV7-9	NA	TRBJ1-2	CASSLGVYYGYTF	TGTGCCAGCAGCTTAGGTGTTTACTATGGCTACACCTTC
NA	TRBV12-3/TRBV12-4	NA	TRBJ2-1	CASNSYYNEQFF	TGTGCCAGCAACTCCTACTACAATGAGCAGTTCTTC
NA	TRBV7-2	TRBD2	TRBJ2-7	CASSPRTSGSSPSYEQYF	TGTGCCAGCAGCCCGAGAACTAGCGGGAGTTCCCCCTCCTACGAGCAGTACTTC
once	TRBV6-5	NA	TRBJ2-5	CASGSGAETQYF	TGTGCCAGCGGGTCGGGGGCTGAGACCCAGTACTTC
NA	TRBV28	NA	TRBJ2-1	CASSRVSGGALYNEQFF	TGTGCCAGCAGCCGAGTTTCGGGCGGGGCCCTCTACAATGAGCAGTTCTTC
NA	TRBV30	TRBD1	TRBJ1-2	CAWSVRSRDRVWKGYTF	TGTGCCTGGAGTGTACGTTCACGGGACAGGGTGTGGAAAGGCTACACCTTC
few	TRBV7-9	TRBD1	TRBJ1-3	CASSPPQGATGNTIYF	TGTGCCAGCAGCCCACCGCAGGGGGCCACAGGAAACACCATATATTTT
NA	TRBV6-5	NA	TRBJ1-6	CASSRNRVGNSPLHF	TGTGCCAGCAGTCGGAACAGGGTCGGGAATTCACCCCTCCACTTT
few	TRBV6-5	NA	TRBJ1-1	CASRATANTEAFF	TGTGCCAGCAGGGCCACGGCGAACACTGAAGCTTTCTTT
NA	TRBV19	TRBD2	TRBJ2-1	CASSIVAGESSYNEQFF	TGTGCCAGTAGTATCGTAGCGGGTGAAAGCTCCTACAATGAGCAGTTCTTC
NA	TRBV5-1	NA	TRBJ1-2	CASSPADYGYTF	TGCGCCAGCAGCCCTGCGGACTATGGCTACACCTTC
NA	TRBV5-1	NA	TRBJ1-1	CASSPEGYPNTEAFF	TGCGCCAGCAGCCCGGAAGGGTATCCGAACACTGAAGCTTTCTTT
NA	TRBV30	NA	TRBJ1-5	CAWSSGTTSNQPQHF	TGTGCCTGGAGTTCCGGGACAACTAGCAATCAGCCCCAGCATTTT
NA	TRBV12-5	NA	TRBJ2-3	CASGLHGPGTQYF	TGTGCTAGTGGTTTGCACGGCCCGGGTACGCAGTATTTT
NA	TRBV27	TRBD2	TRBJ2-7	CASSWTSGQQYEQYF	TGTGCCAGCAGCTGGACTAGCGGACAACAATACGAGCAGTACTTC
once	TRBV12-3/TRBV12-4	NA	TRBJ1-2	CASSLRGSDGYTF	TGTGCCAGCAGTTTGCGAGGGTCGGATGGCTACACCTTC
NA	TRBV19	NA	TRBJ2-5	CASSLEGIQETQYF	TGTGCCAGTAGTCTTGAGGGGATTCAAGAGACCCAGTACTTC
NA	TRBV30	NA	TRBJ1-2	CAWSPPPTGSYGYTF	TGTGCCTGGAGTCCTCCCCCTACAGGGAGTTATGGCTACACCTTC
NA	TRBV5-1	NA	TRBJ2-1	CASSLNPAANNEQFF	TGCGCCAGCAGCTTAAACCCCGCTGCGAACAATGAGCAGTTCTTC
NA	TRBV6-2/TRBV6-3	TRBD2	TRBJ2-7	CASSYTAGGYEQYF	TGTGCCAGCAGTTACACTGCGGGAGGGTACGAGCAGTACTTC
few	TRBV5-4	NA	TRBJ1-5	CASSRPDPMDQPQHF	TGTGCCAGCAGCCGACCCGATCCGATGGATCAGCCCCAGCATTTT
NA	TRBV5-4	TRBD2	TRBJ2-3	CASSPNGLAGDTQYF	TGTGCCAGCAGCCCGAATGGACTAGCGGGAGATACGCAGTATTTT
NA	TRBV19	NA	TRBJ2-5	CASRTLLGTQYF	TGTGCCAGTAGGACTCTCCTAGGGACCCAGTACTTC
NA	TRBV19	TRBD1	TRBJ1-1	CASSIQGDGTEAFF	TGTGCCAGTAGTATCCAGGGGGATGGGACTGAAGCTTTCTTT
NA	TRBV24-1	TRBD1	TRBJ1-2	CATSARTGSGYGYTF	TGTGCCACCAGTGCCAGGACAGGGAGTGGATATGGCTACACCTTC
NA	TRBV5-1	NA	TRBJ2-2	CASSLGGLYGELFF	TGCGCCAGCAGCTTGGGGGGACTTTACGGGGAGCTGTTTTTT
once	TRBV18	NA	TRBJ2-7	CASSPQSSYEQYF	TGTGCCAGCTCACCACAGAGCTCCTACGAGCAGTACTTC
NA	TRBV29-1	TRBD1	TRBJ1-1	CSVGQGAVSSEAFF	TGCAGCGTTGGGCAGGGGGCGGTAAGCTCTGAAGCTTTCTTT
NA	TRBV7-9	TRBD1	TRBJ1-1	CASSSGDRVNTEAFF	TGTGCCAGCAGCTCTGGGGACAGGGTGAACACTGAAGCTTTCTTT
NA	TRBV27	NA	TRBJ1-4	CASGWRGYEKLFF	TGTGCCAGCGGGTGGAGGGGGTATGAAAAACTGTTTTTT
NA	TRBV28	TRBD2	TRBJ2-5	CASSPVGLLGTQYF	TGTGCCAGCAGTCCCGTGGGACTACTCGGGACCCAGTACTTC
NA	TRBV4-2	NA	TRBJ1-5	CASSQGGYQPQHF	TGTGCCAGCAGCCAAGGGGGATATCAGCCCCAGCATTTT
NA	TRBV5-6	TRBD1	TRBJ1-1	CASSAVGDRALTEAFF	TGTGCCAGCAGCGCGGTTGGTGACAGGGCTCTCACTGAAGCTTTCTTT
NA	TRBV3-1/TRBV3-2	TRBD2	TRBJ2-6	CASSQTPGGTVRANVLTF	TGTGCCAGCAGCCAAACCCCGGGGGGTACTGTAAGGGCCAACGTCCTGACTTTC
NA	TRBV11-2	NA	TRBJ2-5	CASSSSETQYF	TGTGCCAGCAGCTCCTCGGAGACCCAGTACTTC
NA	TRBV29-1	NA	TRBJ1-1	CSVRPGGVGTEAFF	TGCAGCGTTCGACCCGGGGGGGTTGGCACTGAAGCTTTCTTT
NA	TRBV11-3	NA	TRBJ2-3	CASSPRDPTDTQYF	TGTGCCAGCAGCCCCCGGGACCCCACAGATACGCAGTATTTT
NA	TRBV29-1	TRBD1	TRBJ1-2	CSVGTRQGLGGYTF	TGCAGCGTGGGAACCCGACAGGGGTTAGGAGGCTACACCTTC
NA	TRBV3-1/TRBV3-2	TRBD2	TRBJ2-3	CASSQELAGDADTQYF	TGTGCCAGCAGCCAAGAACTAGCGGGAGATGCAGATACGCAGTATTTT
NA	TRBV28	NA	TRBJ1-1	CASSTPLRNLREAFF	TGTGCCAGCAGTACTCCCCTCCGGAATCTGAGGGAAGCTTTCTTT
NA	TRBV28	TRBD2	TRBJ2-2	CASSGAGLAPSNTGELFF	TGTGCCAGCAGTGGCGCGGGACTAGCGCCTTCGAACACCGGGGAGCTGTTTTTT
NA	TRBV6-2/TRBV6-3	NA	TRBJ2-7	CASSYDQAYEQYF	TGTGCCAGCAGTTACGATCAGGCCTACGAGCAGTACTTC
NA	TRBV29-1	TRBD1	TRBJ2-1	CSVPGQSYNEQFF	TGCAGCGTTCCGGGACAGTCCTACAATGAGCAGTTCTTC
NA	TRBV4-1	TRBD2	TRBJ2-1	CASSQAGLAGGPNSYNEQFF	TGCGCCAGCAGCCAAGCCGGACTAGCGGGAGGCCCGAACTCCTACAATGAGCAGTTCTTC
NA	TRBV7-9	NA	TRBJ2-1	CASSPRGPGTDEQFF	TGTGCCAGCAGCCCCCGCGGTCCAGGGACCGATGAGCAGTTCTTC
NA	TRBV29-1	TRBD2	TRBJ2-5	CSANTGTSGGETQYF	TGCAGCGCGAACACCGGGACTAGCGGGGGAGAGACCCAGTACTTC
NA	TRBV5-1	NA	TRBJ2-7	CASSLSASSEQYF	TGCGCCAGCAGCTTGTCGGCTAGCTCCGAGCAGTACTTC
NA	TRBV6-5	TRBD1	TRBJ1-6	CASSRDSFRSPLHF	TGTGCCAGCAGCCGGGACAGTTTTCGATCACCCCTCCACTTT
NA	TRBV28	TRBD1	TRBJ2-7	CASSFRGPIYEQYF	TGTGCCAGCAGTTTTAGGGGGCCGATTTACGAGCAGTACTTC
once	TRBV4-3	NA	TRBJ2-3	CASSQSSSDTDTQYF	TGCGCCAGCAGCCAAAGTTCTAGCGACACAGATACGCAGTATTTT